This T cell receptor beta chain was recorded in a study of blood T cells in healthy people across ages. Russia was home to the donors, healthy Caucasian individuals aged about 6 to 90. Peripheral blood from each donor was collected in a volume of 9.5 to 10 milliliters. The extraction recovered at least 5.5 micrograms of total RNA per sample. General study points: Naive T cell percentage showed a strong correlation with TCR beta diversity.

The germline V and J ends were trimmed by 7 bases and 3 bases, with 12 bases remaining between them. CDR3 length: 14 amino acids. As concerns this clonotype: Its antigen is unknown.

The authors ran a second PCR of about 7 to 12 cycles using a sample-barcoded 5' primer and a J-beta primer mix. Via MiXCR, TCRdb re-called the 5' RACE reads, giving one row per CDR3 protein. Seen here are 1.5 million to 2 million distinct CDR3 sequences, roughly 30% observed once, and the top ten hold 7.7%. Sequencing input: blood. This chain connects TRBV12-3 or TRBV12-4 to TRBJ2-2; tentatively, D is TRBD1 (6 bases). The source of this sequence is a woman in her twenties or thirties in good health. This chain's CDR3 is CASTDRSYTGELFF. The CDR3 region has the DNA TGTGCCAGCACCGACAGGTCGTACACCGGGGAGCTGTTTTTT.